This passage covers 5 T cell receptor beta chains from one sample sequenced in a study of memory CD4+ T cells and cytomegalovirus serostatus. Single viable CD3+CD4+CD8-CD45RO+ cells were sorted as the memory CD4+ T cells. Method: immunoSEQ multiplex PCR; TCRdb's copy keeps in-frame clones and lacks some. In the table there are approximately 60,000 clones, roughly three quarters of which are singletons. The source material was memory CD4+ T cells from blood. These receptors were obtained from an adult in good health and CMV-seronegative.

The chain carries TRBV6-5 and TRBJ2-1, with D possibly TRBD2 on 6 matching bases. V lost 3 bases and J lost 3, with 12 bases in between. The CDR3 is 15 amino acids. Germline CDR1 MNHEY, CDR2 SVGAGI. CDR3 sequence (DNA): TGTGCCAGCAGTTATGGGACTCCGAGCTACAATGAGCAGTTCTTC. Encoded protein: CASSYGTPSYNEQFF.

The sample holds one count of this clone. The rearrangement uses TRBV30 and TRBJ1-2; possibly TRBD1 for D (6 bases). This CDR3 is 14 amino acids long. V was cut by 4 bases and J by 8 bases, with 20 bases left in between. The germline CDR1 and CDR2 sequences are GTSNPN and SVGIG (reference sequence). DNA for the CDR3: TGTGCCTGGACGGCGGGACAATTTGCGGGCGGCTACACCTTC. It encodes CAWTAGQFAGGYTF.

The rearrangement links TRBV6-6 to TRBJ1-4, with no clear D. V lost 3 bases and J 3 bases, leaving 11 bases between the germline ends. Germline CDR1 and CDR2: MNHNY and SVGAGI (reference sequence). The CDR3 extends over 15 amino acids. CDR3 sequence (DNA): TGTGCCAGCAGTTATCTTCCCGGATCTAATGAAAAACTGTTTTTT. Its protein is CASSYLPGSNEKLFF.

This chain connects TRBV9 to TRBJ2-1; 10 bases are shared with TRBD1. The CDR3 is 18 amino acids. The junction had 13 bases not matched to a gene; V was cut back by 0 bases and J by 7 bases. Germline V gene data show CDR1 as SGDLS and CDR2 as YYNGEE. The CDR3 is CASSVVPSRDRGRNEQFF. CDR3 DNA sequence: TGTGCCAGCAGCGTAGTCCCTAGCCGGGACAGGGGTCGGAATGAGCAGTTCTTC.

The chain is built from TRBV6-1 and TRBJ1-2, with D possibly matching TRBD1 (6 bases). Germline V gives CDR1 MNHNS, CDR2 SASEGT. This CDR3 spans 16 amino acids. Trimming left V 3 bases short and J 4 bases short, with 18 bases between. This CDR3 is CASSDLLGGAGYGYTF. DNA for the CDR3: TGTGCCAGCAGTGACCTCCTTGGGGGGGCAGGCTATGGCTACACCTTC.